Below, one T cell receptor (beta chain) is given with its context. This clonotype was seen only a few times. Its antigen remains undetermined. Base quality data are lacking; no much larger clone is found one base away. Library construction relied on 5' RACE. A second PCR of roughly 7 to 11 cycles was performed with a sample-barcoded 5' primer and a J-beta primer mix. Each TCR beta cDNA molecule received a unique molecular identifier from a template-switch 5' adaptor carrying 12 random nucleotides. Each sample yielded at least 3 million CDR3-containing paired-end reads. First-strand cDNA synthesis was performed from all RNA using the Mint cDNA synthesis kit, with priming by a TRBC-specific oligonucleotide. After uracil-DNA glycosylase treatment, a first 18-cycle PCR used universal primers M1SS and BC2_uni_R on all cDNA. Per the authors' processing: For normalization, 1 million high-quality reads were randomly selected from each sample, with every read carrying a distinct molecular identifier. Reads with shared molecular identifiers were discarded instead of being binned into consensus sequences. CDR3 identification, clonotype clustering and error correction used MiTCR with a Q25 quality threshold and the strictest error-elimination algorithm. A nonparametric unseen species model with Euler transformation was used to estimate lower-bound total TCR beta diversity. The public reads were run again by TCRdb, first through fastp at Q25 and then through MiXCR, and only productive beta chains were kept. CDR3 protein sequences are deduplicated, and each keeps its most common genes and DNA. None of the V and J calls come from the authors' own analysis; TCRdb made them. A total of around 1,800,000 distinct CDR3 sequences appear in this sample, approximately 40% of them only once. The ten largest clones add up to about 23% of the sample.

The entry originates in a study of blood T cells in healthy people across ages (dated by TCRdb to the mid-2010s). With regard to the full study: Template switching captured roughly one uniquely barcoded TCR beta cDNA molecule per two T cells in model experiments. Age-related changes in TCR beta repertoire diversity were measured in the study by deep sequencing normalized with unique cDNA molecular identifiers. The donors were divided into four age groups: young (average roughly 17 years), middle-aged (almost 40), aged (approximately 62) and long-lived (82). To avoid experimental bias, donors of different ages were distributed randomly across sequencing lanes. Using the same blood draw, the study looked at two additional independent replicas of 1 million unique cDNA reads for two donors, one aged 18 to 30 and the other aged 80 or older. Broad study findings and their caveats: Because donor CMV infection status was unknown, age-related changes in expanded clonotypes were potentially confounded. Total diversity estimates from one million sequenced T cells were considered lower bounds and underestimates. Compared with the aged group, the long-lived group had more naive CD4+ T cells, fewer expanded clones and increased TCR diversity, suggesting age selection. Conclusive comparison of naive and antigen-experienced compartments was prevented by the profiling of bulk unsorted PBMCs. Observed TCR beta diversity per million T cells fell roughly linearly with age, and a significant reduction was already apparent by age roughly 41. A strong correlation was found between observed TCR beta diversity and the percentage of naive T cells measured by flow cytometry.

Donors were about 36 systemically healthy Caucasian individuals from Russia aged roughly 6 to 90 years. Approximately 9.3 milliliters of peripheral blood were drawn from each donor into EDTA-treated Vacutainer tubes. Ficoll-Paque density-gradient centrifugation was used to isolate PBMCs, with at least 6.5 million per sample. Total RNA, at least 6 micrograms per sample, was extracted from PBMCs with Trizol reagent. For every donor, flow cytometry on a PBMC aliquot measured the percentage of naive CD45RAhigh/CD27high T cells. The sample taken for sequencing was blood. The sequence came from a human donor in good health.

The CDR3 loop reads CASSQDDTLAGGEQFF. The DNA reads TGCGCCAGCAGCCAAGATGACACCTTGGCGGGGGGAGAGCAGTTCTTC. The rearrangement joined TRBV4-3 to TRBJ2-1; 8 bases in the middle match TRBD2. The germline V gene gives CDR1 as LGHNA and CDR2 as YSLEER. The CDR3 contains 16 residues, cysteine and phenylalanine counted. CDR3 DNA only is kept here, 48 bases in frame from base 1. Trimming accounts for 0 bases at V and 10 bases at J, while the number of junction bases matched to no gene is 11.